The 18 T cell receptor beta chains in this list originate from one sample, sequenced in a study of T-cell reconstitution after alpha-beta-depleted transplantation in children. It was with unique molecular identifiers that the TCRbeta library was prepared. TCRdb processed the PCR reads anew with MiXCR; each CDR3 protein has one entry. The sample lists approximately 220,000 distinct CDR3 sequences; about a sixth were seen once. This specimen consisted of PBMCs, mostly from graft donor cells, obtained 360 days after TCRalphabeta/CD19-depleted stem cell transplant. The receptors originated from a male patient between 2 and 9 years old who had a stem cell transplant for acute lymphoblastic leukemia, so the T cells may come from the graft donor.

The genes are TRBV6-1 and TRBJ1-1; D unresolved. From germline, CDR1 is MNHNS and CDR2 SASEGT. This CDR3 comprises 14 residues. Trimming pared 11 bases from V and 2 bases from J, leaving 18 bases between. CDR3 protein: CAVSRWEVNTEAFF. The CDR3 DNA follows: TGTGCCGTCTCCCGGTGGGAAGTAAACACTGAAGCTTTCTTT.

The rearrangement links TRBV10-3 to TRBJ2-3, with 7 positions matching TRBD2. V lost 10 bases, J lost 2 bases, and 6 bases stayed unmatched. CDR1 and CDR2 (germline): ENHRY, SYGVKD. CDR3 length: 13 amino acids. CDR3 residues: CATGGGSTDTQYF. CDR3 coding DNA: TGTGCCACAGGCGGGGGTTCCACAGATACGCAGTATTTT.

The table lists this clonotype with many counts. The chain is built from TRBV15 and TRBJ1-1, with D maybe TRBD1 (6 bases). Germline V lookup: CDR1 LNHNV, CDR2 YYDKDF (reference sequence). CDR3 length: 14 amino acids. The ends were cut back, 1 base at V and 0 bases at J, with 6 bases in the middle. CDR3 coding DNA: TGTGCCACCAGCAGAGGACAGGTGAACACTGAAGCTTTCTTT. This gives the protein CATSRGQVNTEAFF. Full variable domain (outside the CDR3, taken from reference TRBV15 and TRBJ1-1): DAMVIQNPRYQVTQFGKPVTLSCSQTLNHNVMYWYQQKSSQAPKLLFHYYDKDFNNEADTPDNFQSRRPNTSFCFLDIRSPGLGDTAMYLCATSRGQVNTEAFFGQGTRLTVV.

This clonotype occurred a few times. The chain recombines TRBV18 with TRBJ1-6; D not resolved. The CDR3 consists of 14 residues. Trimming removed 2 bases from V and 10 bases from J, with 12 bases in between. Germline V gives CDR1 KGHSH, CDR2 LQKENI. The CDR3 sequence: CASSPSRLWSPLHF. In DNA, the CDR3 is TGTGCCAGCTCACCATCGCGTCTTTGGTCACCCCTCCACTTT.

The chain is built from TRBV12-3 or TRBV12-4 and TRBJ2-1, with 11 bases fitting TRBD2. The CDR3 consists of 15 residues. Losses at the gene ends were 4 bases for V and 12 bases for J; bases not matched to a gene: 11. CDR3: CASSYSGTSGTLQFF. The CDR3 region has the DNA TGTGCCAGCAGTTACTCCGGGACTAGCGGTACTCTGCAGTTCTTC.

The V gene is TRBV10-3, the J gene TRBJ2-5; TRBD2 matches 9 bases. The V gene's germline CDR1 is ENHRY and CDR2 SYGVKD. The CDR3 has 16 amino acids. The J segment lost 3 bases and the V segment lost 3 bases, leaving 8 bases of the junction unmatched. CDR3 amino acids: CAISESGGGAEETQYF. As DNA, the CDR3 is TGTGCCATCAGTGAATCGGGCGGGGGGGCCGAAGAGACCCAGTACTTC.

J is TRBJ2-7 and V is TRBV7-2, with D possibly being TRBD1 (6 bases). Germline assignment: CDR1 SGHTA and CDR2 FQGNSA. Trimming pared 4 bases from V and 5 bases from J, leaving 24 bases between. This CDR3 has 17 residues. Written as DNA, the CDR3 is TGTGCCAGCAGCTCCGGAGAAACAGGGTGGTTTTTCGACGAGCAGTACTTC. Its protein is CASSSGETGWFFDEQYF.

J is TRBJ2-1 and V is TRBV29-1; possible D gene TRBD2, 5 bases. From germline, CDR1 is SQVTM and CDR2 ANQGSEA. V was shortened by 4 bases and J by 0 bases, with 13 bases between the two germline ends. The length of the CDR3 is 15 residues. CDR3 nucleotide sequence: TGCAGCGTTGGGTCGGACTGGAGCTCCTACAATGAGCAGTTCTTC. Protein product: CSVGSDWSSYNEQFF.

CDR3 residues: CATSRNGGTLRHEQYF. CDR3 bases: TGTGCCACCAGCAGAAATGGGGGGACCCTCCGGCACGAGCAGTACTTC. This chain uses TRBV15 with TRBJ2-7, with a tentative D call TRBD2 (6 bases). CDR1 is LNHNV and CDR2 is YYDKDF in the germline V gene (reference sequence). V was clipped by 2 bases and J by 5 bases, with 19 bases between them. This CDR3 contains 16 residues.

This clonotype has just a few counts. The gene calls are TRBV20-1 and TRBJ2-7; 12 bases match TRBD1. Germline CDR1 DFQATT, CDR2 SNEGSKA (reference sequence). The CDR3 runs 15 residues. V shed 3 bases and J 7 bases; nucleotides not matched to a gene: 10. CDR3 residues: CSASPWDRGPWEQYF. CDR3 bases: TGCAGTGCTAGCCCTTGGGACAGGGGGCCTTGGGAGCAGTACTTC.

The rearrangement joins TRBV29-1 to TRBJ2-5; tentatively, D is TRBD1 (6 bases). This CDR3 comprises 14 residues. V lost 7 bases and J lost 1, with 16 bases in between. Per the germline V gene, CDR1 is SQVTM and CDR2 is ANQGSEA. The CDR3 loop is CSARGHLLQETQYF. The CDR3 region has the DNA TGCAGCGCCAGGGGACACCTACTCCAAGAGACCCAGTACTTC.

This clonotype was seen a handful of times. This rearrangement joins TRBV12-3 or TRBV12-4 to TRBJ1-1, with D unclear. The CDR3 spans 13 residues. Trimming took 3 bases from V and 3 from J, leaving 8 bases between them. The CDR3 DNA sequence: TGTGCCAGCAGTTTTAGCGCTCACACTGAAGCTTTCTTT. This translates into CASSFSAHTEAFF.

The chain employs TRBV5-1 and TRBJ2-7; D ambiguous. The CDR3 extends over 13 amino acids. Germline V gene sequence: CDR1 SGHRS, CDR2 YFSETQ. The V end lost 5 bases, the J end lost 3 bases, and 12 bases lay between the germline ends. DNA of the CDR3: TGCGCCAGCAGAAGTCAGGAGCTCTACGAGCAGTACTTC. It specifies CASRSQELYEQYF.

This clonotype appeared a few times. V usage is TRBV3-1 and J usage is TRBJ2-1, with no clear D. Trimming took 6 bases from V and 3 from J, leaving 6 bases between them. CDR1 is LGHDT and CDR2 is YNNKEL in the germline V gene (reference sequence). The CDR3 spans 12 residues. CDR3 in amino acids: CASRGSYNEQFF. The CDR3, as DNA: TGTGCCAGCAGGGGCAGCTACAATGAGCAGTTCTTC.

The V and J genes are TRBV12-3 or TRBV12-4 and TRBJ1-5, with D hard to call. This CDR3 contains 13 residues. Trimming cost V 6 bases and J 6 bases, with 12 bases left between them. The CDR3 coding sequence is TGTGCCAGCAGCCGCCTCAGACTTCAGCCCCAGCATTTT. Its protein is CASSRLRLQPQHF.

This clonotype was seen more than once but under ten times. The chain couples TRBV15 to TRBJ2-1; D is possibly TRBD2 (6 bases). V was pared by 2 bases and J by 8 bases, with 19 bases between. CDR1 and CDR2 from the germline V gene are LNHNV and YYDKDF (reference sequence). This CDR3 is 16 amino acids long. As DNA, the CDR3 is TGTGCCACCAGCAGAATCGGGGAGGTTAAGGGGCATGAGCAGTTCTTC. This gives the protein CATSRIGEVKGHEQFF. Full variable domain (rest looked up from reference TRBV15 and TRBJ2-1): DAMVIQNPRYQVTQFGKPVTLSCSQTLNHNVMYWYQQKSSQAPKLLFHYYDKDFNNEADTPDNFQSRRPNTSFCFLDIRSPGLGDTAMYLCATSRIGEVKGHEQFFGPGTRLTVL.

The rearrangement joins TRBV9 to TRBJ2-5; weak D call: TRBD2 (7 bases). Trimming shortened V by 3 bases and J by 0 bases, and 15 bases separated the two germline ends. Germline values: CDR1 SGDLS, CDR2 YYNGEE. The CDR3 sequence is 16 residues long. The CDR3 DNA reads TGTGCCAGCAGCGCCCGGGGGGCTCCGTACCAAGAGACCCAGTACTTC. Amino acid sequence: CASSARGAPYQETQYF.

The V call is TRBV7-9, the J call TRBJ2-1; weak D call: TRBD1 (6 bases). The CDR3 has 16 amino acids. V was shortened by 5 bases and J by 4 bases, with 18 bases between the two germline ends. Germline lookup yields CDR1 SEHNR and CDR2 FQNEAQ (reference sequence). The CDR3 nucleotides are TGTGCCAGCAGCGCACAACAGGGAAAGGGTTACAATGAGCAGTTCTTC. Amino acid sequence: CASSAQQGKGYNEQFF.